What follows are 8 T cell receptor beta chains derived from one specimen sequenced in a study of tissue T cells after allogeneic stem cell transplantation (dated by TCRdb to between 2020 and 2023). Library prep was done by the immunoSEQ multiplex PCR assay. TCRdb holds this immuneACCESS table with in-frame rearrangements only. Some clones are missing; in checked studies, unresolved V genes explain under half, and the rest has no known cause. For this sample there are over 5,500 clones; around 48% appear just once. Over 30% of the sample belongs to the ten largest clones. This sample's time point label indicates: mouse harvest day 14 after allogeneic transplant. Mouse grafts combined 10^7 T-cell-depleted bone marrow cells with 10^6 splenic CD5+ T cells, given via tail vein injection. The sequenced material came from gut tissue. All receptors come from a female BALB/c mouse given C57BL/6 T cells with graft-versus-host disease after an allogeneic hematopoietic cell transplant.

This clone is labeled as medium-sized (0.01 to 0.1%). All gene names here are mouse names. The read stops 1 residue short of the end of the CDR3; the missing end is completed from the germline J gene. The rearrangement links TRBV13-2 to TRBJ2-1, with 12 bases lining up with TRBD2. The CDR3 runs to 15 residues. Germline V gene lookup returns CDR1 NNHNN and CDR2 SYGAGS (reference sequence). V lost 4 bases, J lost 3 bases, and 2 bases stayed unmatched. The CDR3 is CASGQDWGGYAEQFF. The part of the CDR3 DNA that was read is TGTGCCAGCGGTCAGGACTGGGGGGGCTATGCTGAGCAGTTC.

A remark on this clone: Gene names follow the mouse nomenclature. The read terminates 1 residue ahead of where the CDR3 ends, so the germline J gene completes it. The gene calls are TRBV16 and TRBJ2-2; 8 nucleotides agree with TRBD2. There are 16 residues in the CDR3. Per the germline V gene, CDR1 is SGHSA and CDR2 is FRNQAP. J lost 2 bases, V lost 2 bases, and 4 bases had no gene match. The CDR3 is CASSLLGGLNTGQLYF. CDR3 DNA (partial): TGTGCAAGCAGCTTACTGGGGGGTCTTAACACCGGGCAGCTCTAC.

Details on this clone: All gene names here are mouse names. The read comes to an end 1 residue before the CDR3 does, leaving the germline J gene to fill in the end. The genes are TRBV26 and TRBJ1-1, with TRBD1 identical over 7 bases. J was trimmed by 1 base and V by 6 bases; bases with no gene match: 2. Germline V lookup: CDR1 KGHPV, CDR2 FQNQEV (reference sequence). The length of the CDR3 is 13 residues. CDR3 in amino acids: CASRRDRNTEVFF. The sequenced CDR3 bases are TGTGCCAGCAGACGGGACAGAAACACAGAAGTCTTC.

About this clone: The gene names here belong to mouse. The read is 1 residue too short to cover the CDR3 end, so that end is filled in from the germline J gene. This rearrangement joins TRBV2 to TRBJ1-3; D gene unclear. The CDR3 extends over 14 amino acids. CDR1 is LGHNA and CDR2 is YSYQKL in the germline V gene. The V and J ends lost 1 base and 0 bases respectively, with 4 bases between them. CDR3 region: CASSQGGSGNTLYF. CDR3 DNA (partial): TGTGCCAGCAGCCAAGGGGGTTCTGGAAATACGCTCTAT.

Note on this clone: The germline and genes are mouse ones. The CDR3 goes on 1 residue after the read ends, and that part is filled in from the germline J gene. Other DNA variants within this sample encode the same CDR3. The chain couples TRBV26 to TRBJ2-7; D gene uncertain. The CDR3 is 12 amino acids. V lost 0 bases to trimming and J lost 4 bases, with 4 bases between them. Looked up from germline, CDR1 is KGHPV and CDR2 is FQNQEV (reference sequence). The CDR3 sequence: CASSLSGYEQYF. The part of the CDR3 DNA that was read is TGTGCCAGCAGTCTGTCGGGGTATGAACAGTAC.

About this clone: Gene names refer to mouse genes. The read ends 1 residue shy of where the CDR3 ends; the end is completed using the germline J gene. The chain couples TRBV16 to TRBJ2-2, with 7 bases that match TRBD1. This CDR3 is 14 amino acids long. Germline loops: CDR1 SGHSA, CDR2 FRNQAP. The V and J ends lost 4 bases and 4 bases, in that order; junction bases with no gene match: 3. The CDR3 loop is CASSYRGTTGQLYF. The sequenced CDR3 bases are TGTGCAAGCAGCTACAGGGGCACCACCGGGCAGCTCTAC.

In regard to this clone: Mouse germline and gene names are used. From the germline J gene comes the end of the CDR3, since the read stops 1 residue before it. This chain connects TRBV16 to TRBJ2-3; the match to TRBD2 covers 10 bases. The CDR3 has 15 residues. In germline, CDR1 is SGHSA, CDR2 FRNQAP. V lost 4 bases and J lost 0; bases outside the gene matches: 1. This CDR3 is CASSWTGGSAETLYF. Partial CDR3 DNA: TGTGCAAGCAGCTGGACTGGGGGTAGTGCAGAAACGCTGTAT.

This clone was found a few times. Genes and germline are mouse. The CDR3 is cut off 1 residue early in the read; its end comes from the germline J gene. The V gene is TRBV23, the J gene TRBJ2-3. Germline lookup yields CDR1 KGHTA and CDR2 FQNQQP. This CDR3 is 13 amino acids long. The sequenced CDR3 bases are TGCTCCAGCAGTCAAGACCCTGCAGAAACGCTGTAT. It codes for CSSSQDPAETLY. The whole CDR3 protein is CSSSQDPAETLYF.